The clone carrying this T cell receptor (beta chain) was seen only a few times. Its cognate antigen is unknown. Libraries were prepared by immunoSEQ multiplex PCR; TCRdb keeps only in-frame clonotypes and omits some of them. The profile shows approximately 62,000 clones, 70% to 90% of them singletons. The time point was: week 23, last vaccination. Each dose of the vaccine consisted of 300 ug of mutant IDH1 20-mer peptide, with topical imiquimod. V shed 1 base and J shed 8 bases, with 5 bases lying between them. CDR1 SGHAT and CDR2 FQNNGV come from the germline V gene. The CDR3 is 11 residues long. The data stem from a study of a mutant IDH1 vaccine in newly diagnosed glioma. Whole-study context: Vaccine administration was initiated 4-6 weeks following radiotherapy alone, or with temozolomide cycles. Patients arrived already treated with radiotherapy, temozolomide, or both, most having had both.

The rearrangement uses TRBV11-2 and TRBJ1-1; unclear D gene. This receptor was taken from a man aged 25-40 years with glioma. The material sequenced was PBMCs, taken from a glioma patient whose treatment included an IDH1 peptide vaccine. The CDR3 protein is CASSLGQEAFF. The DNA for the CDR3 is TGTGCCAGCAGCTTAGGGCAGGAAGCTTTCTTT.